The 8 T cell receptor beta chains below were found in one sample sequenced in a study of cytomegalovirus exposure and HLA in healthy donors. Vbeta (60) and Jbeta (13) primers were used in the PCR. Here immunoSEQ multiplex PCR was the method, and the copy in TCRdb shows in-frame clones only, minus some. This sample carries under 150,000 clones, about three quarters of them seen once, and the ten largest clones take about 3%. Sequencing input: PBMCs. Source of these receptors: a woman aged 55 to 70 in good health and CMV-seropositive.

This chain links TRBV19 with TRBJ1-6; D might be TRBD1 (5 bases). Germline CDR1 is LNHDA and CDR2 is SQIVND (reference sequence). The CDR3 is 16 amino acids. V was clipped by 5 bases and J by 6 bases, with 17 bases between them. The CDR3 spells CASSADPGLPNSPLHF. CDR3 nucleotides: TGTGCCAGTAGTGCAGATCCGGGACTTCCTAATTCACCCCTCCACTTT.

The chain's CDR3 is CASSVRRQGETQYF. The CDR3 nucleotides read TGTGCCAGCAGTGTGCGGAGACAGGGGGAGACCCAGTACTTC. The chain links TRBV2 to TRBJ2-5; TRBD1 agrees at 8 bases. The V gene end was trimmed by 4 bases and the J gene end by 5 bases; junction bases not matched to a gene: 6. The CDR3 extends over 14 amino acids. Germline CDR1 and CDR2: SNHLY and FYNNEI.

The chain recombines TRBV18 with TRBJ1-1; D is ambiguous. The germline V gene encodes CDR1 KGHSH and CDR2 LQKENI. V was shortened by 2 bases and J by 0 bases, with 16 bases between the two germline ends. This CDR3 is built from 17 residues. The CDR3 DNA reads as TGTGCCAGCTCACCAAGTGAGGGCAGCCAAATGAACACTGAAGCTTTCTTT. As protein: CASSPSEGSQMNTEAFF.

This chain joins TRBV11-1 and TRBJ1-4; D remains unclear. The V and J ends lost 4 bases and 12 bases respectively, with 15 bases between them. This CDR3 has 13 amino acids. Germline CDR1 is SGHAT and CDR2 is FQDESV (reference sequence). CDR3 coding DNA: TGTGCCAGCAGCTCAGTGACGGGGATTCAACTGTTTTTT. This sequence encodes CASSSVTGIQLFF.

The chain joins TRBV7-9 to TRBJ1-1; D uncertain. Germline values: CDR1 SEHNR, CDR2 FQNEAQ (reference sequence). The CDR3 extends over 12 amino acids. V was pared by 7 bases and J by 1 base, with 7 bases between. CDR3 coding DNA: TGTGCCAGCACCCCAGGGAACACTGAAGCTTTCTTT. Translating gives CASTPGNTEAFF.

The chain is built from TRBV11-2 and TRBJ2-7; tentatively, D is TRBD2 (6 bases). V was cut by 5 bases and J by 6 bases, with 8 bases left in between. CDR1 SGHAT and CDR2 FQNNGV come from the germline V gene. This CDR3 is built from 11 residues. The CDR3 DNA sequence: TGTGCCAGCAGCGGGGGGATCGAGCAGTACTTC. Translating gives CASSGGIEQYF.

The chain is built from TRBV13 and TRBJ2-5; TRBD2 matches 11 bases. The CDR3 extends over 17 amino acids. Germline CDR1 PRHDT, CDR2 FYEKMQ (reference sequence). The V segment lost 2 bases and the J segment 5 bases; nucleotides outside the gene matches: 10. CDR3 nucleotides: TGTGCCAGCAGCTTAACTTCGCTAGCGGGGGGCCGGGAGACCCAGTACTTC. Amino acid sequence: CASSLTSLAGGRETQYF.

This clone has a single count. The chain uses TRBV6-5 and TRBJ1-2; no clear D. Germline V lookup: CDR1 MNHEY, CDR2 SVGAGI. The CDR3 contains 15 residues. V gave up 0 bases and J gave up 3 bases, with 11 bases separating them. This CDR3 reads CASSYSMNEDYGYTF. The CDR3 DNA reads as TGTGCCAGCAGTTACTCGATGAACGAGGACTATGGCTACACCTTC.